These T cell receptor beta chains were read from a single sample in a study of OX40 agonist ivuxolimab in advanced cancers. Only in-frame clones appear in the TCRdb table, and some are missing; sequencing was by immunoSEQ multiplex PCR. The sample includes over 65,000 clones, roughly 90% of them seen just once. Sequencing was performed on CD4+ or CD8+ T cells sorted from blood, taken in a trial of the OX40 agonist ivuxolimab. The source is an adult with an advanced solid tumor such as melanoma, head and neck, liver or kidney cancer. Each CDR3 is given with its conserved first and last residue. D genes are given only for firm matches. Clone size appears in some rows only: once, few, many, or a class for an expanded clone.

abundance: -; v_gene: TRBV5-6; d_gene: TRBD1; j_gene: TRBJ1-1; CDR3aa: CASSAGGRNTEAFF; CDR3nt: TGTGCCAGCAGCGCAGGGGGGCGGAACACTGAAGCTTTCTTT
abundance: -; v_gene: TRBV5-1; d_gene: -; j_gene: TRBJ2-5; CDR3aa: CASSLAGAQETQYF; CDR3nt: TGCGCCAGCAGCTTGGCCGGGGCCCAAGAGACCCAGTACTTC
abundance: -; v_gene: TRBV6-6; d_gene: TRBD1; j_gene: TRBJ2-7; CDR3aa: CASSQTGGGYEQYF; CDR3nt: TGTGCCAGCAGTCAAACAGGGGGCGGTTACGAGCAGTACTTC
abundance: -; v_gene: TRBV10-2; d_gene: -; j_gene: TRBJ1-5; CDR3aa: CASSEGTFSQPQHF; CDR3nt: TGCGCCAGCAGTGAGGGGACATTCTCTCAGCCCCAGCATTTT
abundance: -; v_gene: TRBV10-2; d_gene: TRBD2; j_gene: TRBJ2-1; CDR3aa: CASSDFSGGPYNEQFF; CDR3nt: TGCGCCAGCAGTGATTTTAGCGGGGGGCCTTACAATGAGCAGTTCTTC
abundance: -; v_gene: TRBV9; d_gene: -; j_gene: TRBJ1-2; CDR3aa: CASTEGQTPNYGYTF; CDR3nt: TGTGCCAGCACCGAAGGACAGACTCCTAACTATGGCTACACCTTC
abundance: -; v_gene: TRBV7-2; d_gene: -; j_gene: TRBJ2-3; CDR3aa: CASSLFGGGLTDTQYF; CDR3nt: TGTGCCAGCAGCTTATTCGGCGGCGGACTCACAGATACGCAGTATTTT
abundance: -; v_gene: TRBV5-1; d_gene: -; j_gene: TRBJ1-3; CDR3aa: CASSLELTGTGNTIYF; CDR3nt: TGCGCCAGCAGCTTGGAGCTCACGGGGACTGGAAACACCATATATTTT
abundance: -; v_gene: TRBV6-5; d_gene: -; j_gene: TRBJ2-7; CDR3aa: CARGRAYEQYF; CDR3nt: TGTGCCAGGGGACGGGCCTACGAGCAGTACTTC
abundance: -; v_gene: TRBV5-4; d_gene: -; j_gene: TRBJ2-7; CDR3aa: CASSFYVGGLIYEQYF; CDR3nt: TGTGCCAGCAGCTTTTACGTGGGGGGCCTTATCTACGAGCAGTACTTC
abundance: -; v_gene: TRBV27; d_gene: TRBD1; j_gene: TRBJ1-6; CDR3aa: CASTTGTAISPLHF; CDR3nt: TGTGCCAGCACCACCGGGACAGCAATATCACCCCTCCACTTT
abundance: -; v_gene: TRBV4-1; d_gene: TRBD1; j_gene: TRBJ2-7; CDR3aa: CASSQGQGASYEQYF; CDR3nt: TGCGCCAGCAGCCAAGGACAGGGGGCGAGCTACGAGCAGTACTTC
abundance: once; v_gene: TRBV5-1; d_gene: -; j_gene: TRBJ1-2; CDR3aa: CASSPDRNYGYTF; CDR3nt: TGCGCCAGCAGCCCCGACAGAAACTATGGCTACACCTTC
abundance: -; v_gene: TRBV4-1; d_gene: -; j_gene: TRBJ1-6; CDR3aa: CASSQFRDSPLHF; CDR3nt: TGCGCCAGCAGCCAGTTCAGGGATTCACCCCTCCACTTT
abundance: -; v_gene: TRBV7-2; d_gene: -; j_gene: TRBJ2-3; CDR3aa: CASSLTSGDTDTQYF; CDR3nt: TGTGCCAGCAGCTTGACGTCGGGCGACACAGATACGCAGTATTTT
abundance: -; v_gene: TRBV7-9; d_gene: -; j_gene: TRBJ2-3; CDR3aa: CASSTAPSGGRDTQYF; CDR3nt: TGTGCCAGCAGCACAGCACCTTCAGGGGGGCGCGATACGCAGTATTTT
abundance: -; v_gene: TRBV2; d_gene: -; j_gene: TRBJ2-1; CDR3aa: CASSVSPSAFF; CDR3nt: TGTGCCAGCAGTGTTTCCCCTTCGGCTTTCTTC
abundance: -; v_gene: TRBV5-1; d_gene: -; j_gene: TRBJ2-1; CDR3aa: CASSLEPGAVYNEQFF; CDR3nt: TGCGCCAGCAGCTTGGAACCGGGGGCAGTCTACAATGAGCAGTTCTTC
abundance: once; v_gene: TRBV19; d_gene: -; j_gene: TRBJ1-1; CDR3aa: CASRMRGRGTEAFF; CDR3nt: TGTGCCAGTAGAATGAGGGGACGGGGTACTGAAGCTTTCTTT
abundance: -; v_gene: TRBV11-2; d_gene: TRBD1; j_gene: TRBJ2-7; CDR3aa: CASSLGRDSLYEQYF; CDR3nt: TGTGCCAGCAGCTTGGGCCGGGACAGCTTATACGAGCAGTACTTC
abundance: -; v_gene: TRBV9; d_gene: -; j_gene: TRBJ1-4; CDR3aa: CASSVGEESANEKLFF; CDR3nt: TGTGCCAGCAGCGTAGGAGAGGAGTCGGCTAATGAAAAACTGTTTTTT
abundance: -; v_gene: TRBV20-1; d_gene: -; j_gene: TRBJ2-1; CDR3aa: CSAGRNEQFF; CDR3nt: TGCAGTGCTGGGAGGAATGAGCAGTTCTTC
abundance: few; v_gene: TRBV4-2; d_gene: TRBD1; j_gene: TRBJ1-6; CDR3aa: CASTQTGGALNSPLHF; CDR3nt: TGTGCCAGCACCCAGACAGGGGGCGCATTGAATTCACCCCTCCACTTT
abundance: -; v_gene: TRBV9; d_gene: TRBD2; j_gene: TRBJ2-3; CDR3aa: CASSGGLAGGPGHTDTQYF; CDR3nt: TGTGCCAGCAGCGGCGGACTAGCGGGGGGCCCCGGCCACACAGATACGCAGTATTTT
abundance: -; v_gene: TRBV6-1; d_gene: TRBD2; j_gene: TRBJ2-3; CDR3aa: CASSDPLAGSTDTQYF; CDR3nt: TGTGCCAGCAGTGATCCACTAGCGGGTTCCACAGATACGCAGTATTTT
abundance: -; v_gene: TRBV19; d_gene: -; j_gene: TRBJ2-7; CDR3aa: CASTETSLSYEQYF; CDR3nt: TGTGCCAGTACGGAGACTTCTCTTTCCTACGAGCAGTACTTC
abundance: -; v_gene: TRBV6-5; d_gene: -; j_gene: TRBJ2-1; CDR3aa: CASSTTTYNEQFF; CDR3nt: TGTGCCAGCAGTACGACCACCTACAATGAGCAGTTCTTC
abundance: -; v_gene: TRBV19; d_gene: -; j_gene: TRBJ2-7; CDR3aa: CASRMGAAYEQYF; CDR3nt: TGTGCCAGCCGCATGGGGGCCGCCTACGAGCAGTACTTC
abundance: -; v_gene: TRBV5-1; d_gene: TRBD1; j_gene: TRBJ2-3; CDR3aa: CASRQGEDTQYF; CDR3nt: TGCGCCAGCAGACAGGGGGAGGATACGCAGTATTTT
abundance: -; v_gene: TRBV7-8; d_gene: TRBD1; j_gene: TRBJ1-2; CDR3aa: CASSFQGDGYTF; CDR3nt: TGTGCCAGCAGCTTTCAGGGGGATGGCTACACCTTC
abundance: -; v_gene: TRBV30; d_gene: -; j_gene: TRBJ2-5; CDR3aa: CAWSVLGGHETQYF; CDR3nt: TGTGCCTGGAGTGTACTTGGGGGGCACGAGACCCAGTACTTC
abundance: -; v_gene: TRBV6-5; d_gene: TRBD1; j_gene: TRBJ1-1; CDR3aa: CASRWDRGLDTEAFF; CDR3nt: TGTGCCAGCAGGTGGGACAGGGGGCTGGACACTGAAGCTTTCTTT
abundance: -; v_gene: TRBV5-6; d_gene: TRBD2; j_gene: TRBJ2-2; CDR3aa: CASSLALAGGPHTGELFF; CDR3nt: TGTGCCAGCAGCTTGGCGCTAGCGGGGGGTCCGCACACCGGGGAGCTGTTTTTT
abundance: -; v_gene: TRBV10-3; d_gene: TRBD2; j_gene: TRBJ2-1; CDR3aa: CAMRTSGGPNEQFF; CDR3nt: TGTGCCATGAGAACTAGCGGGGGGCCCAATGAGCAGTTCTTC
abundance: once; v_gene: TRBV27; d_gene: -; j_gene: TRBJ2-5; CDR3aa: CASSLFFETQYF; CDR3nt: TGTGCCAGCAGTTTATTTTTCGAGACCCAGTACTTC
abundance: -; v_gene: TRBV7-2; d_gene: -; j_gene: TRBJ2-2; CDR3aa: CASSPASAGELFF; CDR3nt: TGTGCCAGCAGCCCCGCTAGCGCCGGGGAGCTGTTTTTT
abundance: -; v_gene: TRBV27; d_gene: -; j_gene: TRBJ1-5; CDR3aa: CASSFIGNQPQHF; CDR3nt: TGTGCCAGCAGTTTTATCGGGAATCAGCCCCAGCATTTT
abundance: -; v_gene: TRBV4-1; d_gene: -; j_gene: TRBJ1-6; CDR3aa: CASSHLRGRSGNSPLHF; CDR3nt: TGCGCCAGCAGCCACCTCCGGGGCCGGTCCGGGAATTCACCCCTCCACTTT
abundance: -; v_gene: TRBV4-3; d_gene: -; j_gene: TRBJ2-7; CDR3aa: CASSQEAGQPYEQYF; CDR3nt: TGCGCCAGCAGCCAAGAGGCGGGACAGCCCTACGAGCAGTACTTC
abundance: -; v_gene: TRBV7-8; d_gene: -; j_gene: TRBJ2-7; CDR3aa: CASSLLRATEQYF; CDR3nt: TGTGCCAGCAGCTTACTCCGGGCCACCGAGCAGTACTTC
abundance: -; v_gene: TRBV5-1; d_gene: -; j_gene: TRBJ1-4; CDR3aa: CASKRVVTATNEKLFF; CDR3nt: TGCGCCAGCAAAAGGGTGGTTACAGCAACTAATGAAAAACTGTTTTTT
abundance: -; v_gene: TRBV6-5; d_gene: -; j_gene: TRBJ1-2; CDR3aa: CASKEGGDYGYTF; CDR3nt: TGTGCCAGCAAAGAAGGGGGTGACTATGGCTACACCTTC
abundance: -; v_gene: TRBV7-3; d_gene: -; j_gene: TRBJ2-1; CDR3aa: CASSFWGEDGEQFF; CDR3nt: TGTGCCAGCAGCTTTTGGGGTGAGGACGGTGAGCAGTTCTTC
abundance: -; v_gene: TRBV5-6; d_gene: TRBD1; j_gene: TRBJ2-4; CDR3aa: CASQSTGWKNIQYF; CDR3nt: TGTGCCAGCCAGTCGACAGGGTGGAAAAACATTCAGTACTTC
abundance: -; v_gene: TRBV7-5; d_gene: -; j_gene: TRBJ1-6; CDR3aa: CVRSFGGDNSPLHF; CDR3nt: TGTGTCAGAAGCTTCGGCGGGGATAATTCACCCCTCCACTTT
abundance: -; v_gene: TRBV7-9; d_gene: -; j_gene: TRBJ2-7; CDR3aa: CASSSPTRPMTQLKQYF; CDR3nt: TGTGCCAGCAGCTCTCCGACTAGGCCCATGACGCAATTAAAGCAGTACTTC
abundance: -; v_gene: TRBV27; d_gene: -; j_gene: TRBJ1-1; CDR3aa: CASTHGGATEAFF; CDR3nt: TGTGCCAGCACCCACGGGGGGGCCACTGAAGCTTTCTTT
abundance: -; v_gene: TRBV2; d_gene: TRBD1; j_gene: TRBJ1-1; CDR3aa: CASSTGQGYGEAFF; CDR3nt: TGTGCCAGCAGTACGGGACAGGGATATGGGGAAGCTTTCTTT
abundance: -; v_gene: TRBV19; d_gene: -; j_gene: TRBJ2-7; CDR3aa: CASSIVQGKNEQYF; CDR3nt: TGTGCCAGTAGTATTGTACAGGGCAAAAACGAGCAGTACTTC
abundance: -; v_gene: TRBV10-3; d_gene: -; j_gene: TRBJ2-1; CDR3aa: CAITRTTYNEQFF; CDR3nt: TGTGCCATCACCAGGACTACTTACAATGAGCAGTTCTTC
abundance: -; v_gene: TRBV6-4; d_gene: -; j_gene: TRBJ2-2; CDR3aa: CASSEDTNTGELFF; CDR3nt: TGTGCCAGCAGTGAGGACACGAACACCGGGGAGCTGTTTTTT
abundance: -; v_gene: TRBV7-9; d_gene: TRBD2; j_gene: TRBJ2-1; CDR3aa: CASSLAGRVDEQFF; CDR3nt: TGTGCCAGCAGCTTAGCTGGGAGGGTTGATGAGCAGTTCTTC
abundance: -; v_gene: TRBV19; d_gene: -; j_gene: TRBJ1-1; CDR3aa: CASTLGRGGTEAFF; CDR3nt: TGTGCCAGTACCCTTGGGCGGGGAGGAACTGAAGCTTTCTTT